This entry lists 10 T cell receptor beta chains sequenced from one sample in a study of T cell responses to AZD1222 COVID-19 vaccine. Measured with immunoSEQ multiplex PCR; TCRdb has only the in-frame clones, and not every one. The data show 75,000 to 85,000 clones, around nine tenths seen once. Material: peripheral blood, obtained 28 days after the second AZD1222 dose. These receptors were obtained from an adult who received the AZD1222 COVID-19 vaccine.

V is TRBV3-1 (or the pseudogene TRBV3-2) and J is TRBJ1-3; the D is unclear. Germline V lookup: CDR1 LGHDT, CDR2 YNNKEL (reference sequence). Trimming pared 3 bases from V and 2 bases from J, leaving 14 bases between. There are 16 residues in the CDR3. CDR3 sequence (DNA): TGTGCCAGCAGCCATGCTCCCCGGGGAGCTGGAAACACCATATATTTT. It yields the protein CASSHAPRGAGNTIYF.

This rearrangement joins TRBV6-5 to TRBJ2-1, with TRBD1 as a possible D gene (5 bases). V gave up 6 bases and J gave up 1 base, with 10 bases separating them. The CDR3 is 14 amino acids. Germline-derived CDR1 and CDR2 are MNHEY and SVGAGI. Written as DNA, the CDR3 is TGTGCCAGCAGAGACCCAGGGTCCTACAATGAGCAGTTCTTC. Its protein is CASRDPGSYNEQFF.

The chain employs TRBV28 and TRBJ1-6; perhaps TRBD1 as D (6 bases). Germline loops: CDR1 MDHEN, CDR2 SYDVKM. This CDR3 spans 14 amino acids. The V and J ends lost 5 bases and 8 bases respectively, with 13 bases between them. As DNA, the CDR3 is TGTGCCAGCAGTGTGGGAGGGGGGCATTCACCCCTCCACTTT. Its translation is CASSVGGGHSPLHF.

The chain carries TRBV9 and TRBJ1-5, with a possible D match to TRBD1 (5 bases). V shed 1 base and J shed 3 bases, with 11 bases lying between them. The CDR3 length is 15 residues. CDR1 is SGDLS, CDR2 YYNGEE, per germline. CDR3 residues: CASSVLGGVNQPQHF. The CDR3 nucleotides read TGTGCCAGCAGCGTATTGGGAGGGGTCAATCAGCCCCAGCATTTT.

The chain links TRBV19 to TRBJ2-2, with no clear D. Germline loops: CDR1 LNHDA, CDR2 SQIVND (reference sequence). Trimming shortened V by 7 bases and J by 6 bases, and 15 bases separated the two germline ends. CDR3 length: 14 residues. This chain's CDR3 is CASIVPQGAGELFF. Here the CDR3 DNA reads TGTGCCAGTATTGTTCCCCAAGGCGCCGGGGAGCTGTTTTTT.

This rearrangement joins TRBV13 to TRBJ2-6; D is unclear. Germline values: CDR1 PRHDT, CDR2 FYEKMQ (reference sequence). The CDR3 is made up of 14 amino acids. The V gene lost 3 bases and the J gene lost 0 bases, with 3 bases spanning the gap. The CDR3 sequence: CASSFGSGANVLTF. CDR3 nucleotide sequence: TGTGCCAGCAGCTTTGGCTCTGGGGCCAACGTCCTGACTTTC.

This chain uses TRBV28 with TRBJ1-1; D ambiguous. The CDR3 is 15 residues long. Per germline, CDR1 MDHEN and CDR2 SYDVKM. The V gene lost 5 bases and the J gene lost 4 bases, with 17 bases spanning the gap. The CDR3 region has the DNA TGTGCCAGCAGTCCGTTCGGGGTTGGAACCACTGAAGCTTTCTTT. As protein: CASSPFGVGTTEAFF.

The table lists this clone with a count of one. The chain is built from TRBV10-1 and TRBJ1-3; no definite D call. V lost 10 bases and J 0 bases, leaving 16 bases between the germline ends. CDR1 and CDR2 from the germline V gene are WNHNN and SYGVQD (reference sequence). The CDR3 contains 15 residues. CDR3 residues: CATTFDLSSGNTIYF. CDR3 nucleotide sequence: TGCGCCACCACTTTTGACTTGAGCTCTGGAAACACCATATATTTT.

V is TRBV30 and J is TRBJ1-5; tentative D call: TRBD1 (5 bases). This CDR3 spans 13 amino acids. Germline V lookup: CDR1 GTSNPN, CDR2 SVGIG (reference sequence). V lost 2 bases to trimming and J lost 3 bases, with 8 bases between them. CDR3 DNA: TGTGCCTGGAGTTGGGGGTCCAATCAGCCCCAGCATTTT. This sequence encodes CAWSWGSNQPQHF.

J is TRBJ2-1 and V is TRBV7-2; D unclear. The CDR3 spans 15 residues. Per germline, CDR1 SGHTA and CDR2 FQGNSA. V was trimmed by 2 bases and J by 3 bases, leaving 11 bases between them. The CDR3 sequence: CASSLIGGIYNEQFF. DNA for the CDR3: TGTGCCAGCAGCTTAATTGGCGGAATCTACAATGAGCAGTTCTTC.